The rows below give T cell receptor beta chains drawn from one sample of a study of tumor and adjacent non-tumor tissue in lung cancer. In TCRdb, the multiplex PCR reads were re-called with MiXCR into one record per CDR3 protein. The data hold about 75,000 distinct CDR3 sequences, with nearly 70% observed a single time. Sequencing was performed on distant non-tumor lung tissue. The receptors were gathered from a woman aged 50 to 60 with non-small cell lung cancer. CDR3s include the opening cysteine and the closing phenylalanine or tryptophan. D genes are given only for firm matches. Clone sizes are given selectively: once, few, many, or a class where the clone is expanded.

size: -
V: TRBV12-3/TRBV12-4
J: TRBJ2-7
D: TRBD2
DNA: TGTGCCAGCAGTACCACTAGCGGGGAACTTGAGAAGTACTTC
CDR3: CASSTTSGELEKYF

size: -
V: TRBV20-1
J: TRBJ1-1
D: -
DNA: TGCAGTGCTAGAGATCTTAATCCCACGAACACTGAATCTTTCTTT
CDR3: CSARDLNPTNTESFF

size: -
V: TRBV20-1
J: TRBJ2-7
D: -
DNA: TGCAGTGCTAGGACAATTCTGGGACCCTACGAACAGTACTTC
CDR3: CSARTILGPYEQYF

size: many
V: TRBV30
J: TRBJ2-3
D: -
DNA: TGTGCCTGGTCCTCGGGACACACAGATACGCAGTATTTT
CDR3: CAWSSGHTDTQYF

size: -
V: TRBV11-2
J: TRBJ2-1
D: TRBD2
DNA: TGTGCGAGCAGCCGGATCATACTAGCGGGGGATAATAAGCAGTTCTTC
CDR3: CASSRIILAGDNKQFF

size: once
V: TRBV28
J: TRBJ1-2
D: -
DNA: TGTGCCAACAGTTCCTGGGACCGGATAACTAACTATGGCTACACCTTC
CDR3: CANSSWDRITNYGYTF

size: many
V: TRBV6-5
J: TRBJ1-2
D: -
DNA: TGTGCCAGCACCCGTCTGGGCGTGGACTATGGCTACACCTTC
CDR3: CASTRLGVDYGYTF

size: -
V: TRBV13
J: TRBJ2-1
D: TRBD2
DNA: TGTGCCAACAGCTTAGCCCTAAGCGGGAGGGCCAATGAGCAGTTCTTC
CDR3: CANSLALSGRANEQFF

size: few
V: TRBV6-1
J: TRBJ1-6
D: -
DNA: TGTGCCAGCATGTACAAGGGCGGGGGAATGTCTTATAATTCACGCCTCCACTTT
CDR3: CASMYKGGGMSYNSRLHF

size: -
V: TRBV12-3/TRBV12-4
J: TRBJ2-7
D: TRBD2
DNA: TGTGCCAGCCAGGGTCGGGAGGTCTCATACGAGCAGTACTTC
CDR3: CASQGREVSYEQYF

size: few
V: TRBV7-9
J: TRBJ1-4
D: -
DNA: TGTGCCAGCAGCTTATCAGCGTCGGGTCCTGAAAAACTGTTTTTT
CDR3: CASSLSASGPEKLFF

size: -
V: TRBV21-1
J: TRBJ2-1
D: -
DNA: TGTGCCAGCAGCAATGCCGGGACAGATAACAATGAACAGTTCTTC
CDR3: CASSNAGTDNNEQFF

size: -
V: TRBV29-1
J: TRBJ1-3
D: -
DNA: TGCAATGTGGTCAGTGGAAACACCATATATTTT
CDR3: CNVVSGNTIYF

size: many
V: TRBV13
J: TRBJ2-1
D: TRBD2
DNA: TGTGCCAGCAGCTTTAGCGGGAGAGTTTCCTACAATGAGCAGTTCTTC
CDR3: CASSFSGRVSYNEQFF

size: many
V: TRBV20-1
J: TRBJ2-3
D: TRBD2
DNA: TGCAGTGCTACTAGCGGAAGCACAGATACGCAGTATTTT
CDR3: CSATSGSTDTQYF

size: once
V: TRBV5-1
J: TRBJ1-4
D: -
DNA: -
CDR3: CASSWGQGATTNEKPFF

size: -
V: TRBV10-3
J: TRBJ1-2
D: TRBD1
DNA: TGTGCCATCACCCCAGGACAGGGTTATGGCTACATCTTC
CDR3: CAITPGQGYGYIF

size: few
V: TRBV11-2
J: TRBJ2-7
D: TRBD1
DNA: TGTGGCAGCAGCTTCGGGACAGGGGTTACTTACGAGCAGTGCTTC
CDR3: CGSSFGTGVTYEQCF

size: many
V: TRBV6-2/TRBV6-3
J: TRBJ2-3
D: -
DNA: TGTGCCAGCAGTAAATGGGACAGCACAGATACGCAGTATTTT
CDR3: CASSKWDSTDTQYF

size: -
V: TRBV4-3
J: TRBJ2-5
D: TRBD1
DNA: TGTGCCAGCAGCCAAGGTTCAAGACAGGGGCAAGAGACCCACTACTTC
CDR3: CASSQGSRQGQETHYF

size: -
V: TRBV6-2/TRBV6-3
J: TRBJ1-2
D: -
DNA: TGTACCAGCAGCCACACCGGAATATATGGCTACACCTTC
CDR3: CTSSHTGIYGYTF

size: -
V: TRBV11-2
J: TRBJ2-7
D: -
DNA: TGTGCCAACAGCTTAGGACCAGCGAACGAGCAGTACTTC
CDR3: CANSLGPANEQYF

size: -
V: TRBV6-2/TRBV6-3
J: TRBJ2-7
D: TRBD1
DNA: TGTGCCCACAGTTACTCGACAGGGAGCCACGAGCAGTACTTC
CDR3: CAHSYSTGSHEQYF

size: -
V: TRBV7-9
J: TRBJ1-4
D: -
DNA: TGTGCCAGCAGGTTAAACATTGGAAAACTGTTTTTT
CDR3: CASRLNIGKLFF

size: many
V: TRBV5-4
J: TRBJ2-6
D: TRBD1
DNA: TGTGCCAGCCGGACAGGGGACTGGTCTGGGGCCAACGTCCTGACTTTC
CDR3: CASRTGDWSGANVLTF

size: -
V: TRBV28
J: TRBJ2-7
D: -
DNA: TGTGCCAGTAGTTCGGGGCCCATCTACGAACAGTACTTC
CDR3: CASSSGPIYEQYF

size: many
V: TRBV28
J: TRBJ1-1
D: -
DNA: TGTGCCAGCAGGCCGGGACACGAGAACACTGAAGCTTTCTTT
CDR3: CASRPGHENTEAFF

size: -
V: TRBV5-1
J: TRBJ2-3
D: -
DNA: TGCGCCAGCAGCTTGGATGGGGGCTTTGCAGATACGCAGTATTTT
CDR3: CASSLDGGFADTQYF

size: -
V: TRBV11-2
J: TRBJ2-7
D: -
DNA: TGTGCCAGCAGCTCGGTGACAGGCCGTTCCTACGAGCAGTACTTC
CDR3: CASSSVTGRSYEQYF

size: -
V: TRBV5-6
J: TRBJ1-2
D: -
DNA: TGTGCCGGCAGCTTGTACGAGAGGGGGACCTTTCATGGCTACACCTTC
CDR3: CAGSLYERGTFHGYTF

size: -
V: TRBV11-2
J: TRBJ1-2
D: TRBD1
DNA: TGTGTCAGCAGCACGAGGACAGGGGGCGCCTCCATCTTC
CDR3: CVSSTRTGGASIF

size: many
V: TRBV4-2
J: TRBJ2-6
D: -
DNA: TGTGCCAGCAGCCAAGAAGGCTCTGGGGCCAACGTCCTGACTTTC
CDR3: CASSQEGSGANVLTF

size: few
V: TRBV20-1
J: TRBJ2-7
D: TRBD2
DNA: TGCAGTGCTTGTGCGGGAGGGCCCTCTGAGCAGTACTTC
CDR3: CSACAGGPSEQYF

size: -
V: TRBV4-2
J: TRBJ1-2
D: -
DNA: TGTGCCAGCAGCCAACACGGCTACGGTTACACCTTC
CDR3: CASSQHGYGYTF

size: -
V: TRBV20-1
J: TRBJ1-2
D: -
DNA: TGCAGTGCTAGAGATCCGACGGACTATGTACGCTATGGCTACAAATTC
CDR3: CSARDPTDYVRYGYKF

size: many
V: TRBV11-3
J: TRBJ2-1
D: TRBD2
DNA: TGTGCCAGCAGCTTGGGGACTAGCGGGGAGCAGTTCTTC
CDR3: CASSLGTSGEQFF

size: -
V: TRBV6-2/TRBV6-3
J: TRBJ1-2
D: -
DNA: TGTGCCAGTAGTTACCAGGGAGAGACCCCCTATGGCTACACCTTC
CDR3: CASSYQGETPYGYTF

size: many
V: TRBV20-1
J: TRBJ1-4
D: -
DNA: TGCAGTGCCAGACACCCCGGGTCGACGAATGAAAAACTGTTTTTT
CDR3: CSARHPGSTNEKLFF

size: many
V: TRBV7-9
J: TRBJ2-1
D: TRBD2
DNA: TGTGCCAGCAGCACCGGGTTAGCGGGAGGCCCCCGGGGCTATGAGCAGTTCTTC
CDR3: CASSTGLAGGPRGYEQFF

size: -
V: TRBV6-1
J: TRBJ2-3
D: -
DNA: TGTGCCAGCAGTGACACGAGAGCGGGTGGGGGGTTGGTTACAGATACGCAGTATTTT
CDR3: CASSDTRAGGGLVTDTQYF